This T cell receptor (beta chain) was found in a study of regulatory T cells in long-lasting Graves disease. Time point reported: newly diagnosed GD, antithyroid drugs for less than 3 months. Construction of the TCR library relied on RNA isolated from PBMCs. This clonotype was observed at least ten times. Its antigen is undetermined. Arm-PCR of CDR3 regions and iRepertoire HTBI primers were used to build TCR beta libraries. In the study's own analysis: Throughout the samples, researchers identified about 56 TRBV and 13 to 15 TRBJ segments. TCRdb fed the multiplex PCR reads into MiXCR, producing one record per CDR3 protein. It is TCRdb's table, rather than the study itself, that gives the V and J calls and clone size. Of a few hundred thousand distinct CDR3 sequences listed, roughly 10% were seen once; the top ten hold over 15%. CDR1 and CDR2 (germline): SGHKS, YYEKEE (reference sequence). The V gene lost 4 bases and the J gene lost 3 bases, with 17 bases spanning the gap. The CDR3 extends over 15 amino acids.

Study results and caveats: Thyroid tissue went unexamined; only peripheral blood was analyzed.

The same specimen was also included in a second study, on T cells in Graves' hyperthyroidism and ophthalmopathy. That work states: TCR CDR3 underwent first-round RT-PCR with the HTBI primer set.

The chain couples TRBV5-5 to TRBJ2-7; D is possibly TRBD1 or TRBD2 (5 bases each). The sample consisted of peripheral blood mononuclear cells (PBMCs), taken at new diagnosis, from a patient treated with antithyroid drugs. This TCR came from a woman aged 18-29 years with Graves disease. The DNA of the CDR3 is TGTGCCAGCAGCCACGCACTCGGGACGGACTACGAGCAGTACTTC. Translation: CASSHALGTDYEQYF.